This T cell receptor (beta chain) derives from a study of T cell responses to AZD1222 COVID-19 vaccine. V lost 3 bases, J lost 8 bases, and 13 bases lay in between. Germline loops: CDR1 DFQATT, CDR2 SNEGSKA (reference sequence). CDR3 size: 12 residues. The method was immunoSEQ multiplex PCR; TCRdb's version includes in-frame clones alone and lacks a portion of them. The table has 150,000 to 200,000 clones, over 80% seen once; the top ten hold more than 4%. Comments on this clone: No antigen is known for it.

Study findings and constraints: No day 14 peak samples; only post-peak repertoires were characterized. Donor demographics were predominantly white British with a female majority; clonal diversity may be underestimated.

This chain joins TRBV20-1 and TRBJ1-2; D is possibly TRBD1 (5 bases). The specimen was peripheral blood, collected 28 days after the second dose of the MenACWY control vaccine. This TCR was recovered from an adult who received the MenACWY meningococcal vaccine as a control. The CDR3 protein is CSASHQGYGYTF. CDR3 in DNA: TGCAGTGCTAGTCATCAGGGATACGGCTACACCTTC.